Here is one T cell receptor beta chain with its context. This sample is drawn from a study of blood T cell repertoires in COVID-19. On the study more broadly: The samples span acute and convalescent COVID-19 from the United States, Italy and Spain. PBMCs, B-cell-depleted T cells, or T cells provided the cDNA or gDNA that made up the material.

This table comes from immunoSEQ multiplex PCR, and its TCRdb copy is limited to in-frame clones, with some not included. The data show roughly 150,000 clones, with roughly 80% seen just once and about 10% held by the top ten. V was cut by 1 base and J by 6 bases, with 16 bases left in between. This CDR3 region has 16 residues. Germline CDR1 reads MNHNS; CDR2 reads SASEGT. Material for sequencing was peripheral blood. The chain couples TRBV6-1 to TRBJ1-5; tentatively, D is TRBD1 (6 bases). The TCR sequence derives from a man aged 55-75 years who had recovered from COVID-19. In DNA, the CDR3 is TGTGCCAGCAGTGAAGGGGTGGGGGCGGTAGGTCAGCCCCAGCATTTT. It encodes CASSEGVGAVGQPQHF.